The 13 T cell receptor beta chains presented below share a single source sample, sequenced in a study of a mutant IDH1 vaccine in newly diagnosed glioma. Clones were read by immunoSEQ multiplex PCR, and TCRdb kept only the in-frame ones, dropping some. The sample yields tens of thousands of clones, around 80% seen once. The time point denotes: week 35, safety follow-up. A 20-mer mutant IDH1 peptide at 300 ug was injected subcutaneously with topical imiquimod. Antigen specificity for these receptors is unknown. Source: PBMCs, taken from a glioma patient whose treatment included an IDH1 peptide vaccine. These TCRs come from a young woman with glioma.

The chain carries TRBV7-8 and TRBJ2-5, with 10 bases matching TRBD2. The CDR3 runs 15 residues. V shed 0 bases, J shed 4 bases, and the junction held 2 bases outside the gene matches. Germline V gene sequence: CDR1 SGHVS, CDR2 FQNEAQ. The CDR3 region is CASSLASGRRETQYF. The CDR3 DNA is TGTGCCAGCAGCTTAGCTAGCGGGAGGCGAGAGACCCAGTACTTC. Based on the CDR3 plus reference TRBV7-8 and TRBJ2-5, the full variable domain is GAGVSQSPRYKVAKRGQDVALRCDPISGHVSLFWYQQALGQGPEFLTYFQNEAQLDKSGLPSDRFFAERPEGSVSTLKIQRTQQEDSAVYLCASSLASGRRETQYFGPGTRLLVL.

The chain uses TRBV14 and TRBJ1-5; the D gene is possibly TRBD1 (5 bases). Trimming cost V 4 bases and J 0 bases, with 7 bases left between them. The CDR3 sequence is 14 residues long. Per germline, CDR1 SGHDN and CDR2 FVKESK. CDR3 in amino acids: CASSRGYSNQPQHF. The CDR3 nucleotides are TGTGCCAGCAGCCGGGGGTATAGCAATCAGCCCCAGCATTTT.

This clone was counted a single time. V and J are TRBV6-4 and TRBJ1-1; 7 positions match TRBD1. Trimming cost V 6 bases and J 4 bases; bases outside gene matches: 8. Germline V gives CDR1 MRHNA, CDR2 SNTAGT. CDR3 length: 14 amino acids. CDR3 residues: CASRYRQGSTEAFF. In nucleotides, the CDR3 is TGTGCCAGCAGATACAGACAGGGAAGCACTGAAGCTTTCTTT.

The genes are TRBV6-4 and TRBJ2-3, with 10 bases that match TRBD2. CDR3 length: 12 residues. Germline assignment: CDR1 MRHNA and CDR2 SNTAGT. The trim removed 9 bases at V and 5 bases at J, leaving 2 bases unmatched. CDR3: CARSGGEDTQYF. CDR3 in DNA: TGTGCCAGAAGCGGGGGGGAAGATACGCAGTATTTT.

This chain joins TRBV30 and TRBJ2-3; 11 bases map to TRBD2. The CDR3 has 19 amino acids. Trimming removed 4 bases from V and 4 bases from J; junction bases left unmatched: 19. CDR1 is GTSNPN and CDR2 is SVGIG in the germline V gene (reference sequence). CDR3 nucleotide sequence: TGTGCCTGGACCGAGGGGTTAGCGGGGGGGCTCAATTTCGCAGATACGCAGTATTTT. Its translation: CAWTEGLAGGLNFADTQYF.

This sequence joins TRBV19 and TRBJ2-3; 8 bases align to TRBD2. CDR3 length equals 14 residues. Germline-derived CDR1 and CDR2 are LNHDA and SQIVND (reference sequence). V lost 5 bases to trimming and J lost 4 bases; unmatched junction nucleotides: 5. The CDR3 sequence is CASSPGRGADTQYF. CDR3 nucleotides: TGTGCCAGTAGTCCCGGGAGGGGCGCAGATACGCAGTATTTT.

The chain has TRBV6-5 and TRBJ1-1; no reliable D call. Germline CDR1 and CDR2: MNHEY and SVGAGI. The CDR3 is made up of 14 amino acids. Trimming shortened V by 0 bases and J by 3 bases, and 8 bases separated the two germline ends. In DNA, the CDR3 is TGTGCCAGCAGTTACTCGCGGACCTACACTGAAGCTTTCTTT. Translated, it gives CASSYSRTYTEAFF.

This chain uses TRBV6-1 with TRBJ2-2; D call uncertain. The V gene's germline CDR1 is MNHNS and CDR2 SASEGT. The V and J ends lost 8 bases and 8 bases respectively, with 18 bases between them. CDR3 length: 14 amino acids. The CDR3, as DNA: TGTGCCAGCCATTTCACGGTCGCGACGGGGGAGCTGTTTTTT. Amino acids: CASHFTVATGELFF.

The J gene is TRBJ2-1, the V gene TRBV10-3; D is undetermined. The germline V and J ends were trimmed by 5 bases and 3 bases, with 11 bases remaining between them. The CDR3 is 14 amino acids. The germline CDR1 and CDR2 sequences are ENHRY and SYGVKD. The CDR3 loop reads CAISFSEVYNEQFF. CDR3 coding DNA: TGTGCCATCAGTTTTAGTGAAGTCTACAATGAGCAGTTCTTC.

The chain couples TRBV30 to TRBJ1-5; a weak D match, TRBD1 (5 bases). Per the germline V gene, CDR1 is GTSNPN and CDR2 is SVGIG (reference sequence). V lost 2 bases to trimming and J lost 3 bases, with 8 bases between them. The CDR3 is 13 residues long. CDR3 in amino acids: CAWSLGVNQPQHF. Written as DNA, the CDR3 is TGTGCCTGGAGTTTGGGGGTCAATCAGCCCCAGCATTTT.

This clone was seen a few times. The V call is TRBV19, the J call TRBJ1-3; weak D call: TRBD1 (6 bases). The V end was cut by 11 bases, the J end by 3 bases, with 20 bases between. CDR3 length: 15 amino acids. Germline loops: CDR1 LNHDA, CDR2 SQIVND (reference sequence). CDR3 in amino acids: CAAAGTGKNGNTIYF. CDR3 nucleotides: TGTGCCGCTGCCGGCACAGGGAAGAATGGAAACACCATATATTTT.

This clone was observed a handful of times. This rearrangement joins TRBV5-4 to TRBJ1-3; no firm D call. The CDR3 runs to 15 residues. The V gene's germline CDR1 is SGHNT and CDR2 YYREEE (reference sequence). Trimming took 2 bases from V and 2 from J, leaving 11 bases between them. DNA for the CDR3: TGTGCCAGCAGCTTAGTTTCGGGAACTGGAAACACCATATATTTT. Translation gives CASSLVSGTGNTIYF.

The chain carries TRBV7-3 and TRBJ1-5; 7 bases are a match to TRBD1. The V gene's germline CDR1 is SGHTA and CDR2 FQGTGA. The V and J ends lost 5 bases and 4 bases, in that order; junction bases with no gene match: 20. CDR3 length: 19 amino acids. The CDR3 region has the DNA TGTGCCAGCAGCCCCCCCGACAGGGAAAGGGTGCATCTGAATCAGCCCCAGCATTTT. This encodes CASSPPDRERVHLNQPQHF.